The 10 T cell receptor beta chains below were found in one sample sequenced in a study of T cell repertoires in aging, cancer and after chemotherapy. The template was genomic DNA from peripheral blood, not RNA. A mixed TRB-A/B primer pool amplified rearranged TRB by multiplex touch-down PCR. MiXCR, run by TCRdb on the multiplex PCR reads, gives a single entry per CDR3 protein. The sample consists of approximately 930 distinct CDR3 sequences, roughly 60% of them appearing once. Sequences were obtained from blood. The receptors here all came from a human donor with a blood cancer.

In DNA form, the CDR3 reads TGTGCCAGCAGCCGCAACAGGGCCCAAGAGACCCAGTACTTC. Protein product: CASSRNRAQETQYF. V is TRBV14 and J is TRBJ2-5, with D tentatively TRBD1 (6 bases). Trimming removed 4 bases from V and 1 base from J, with 10 bases in between. Germline V gene data show CDR1 as SGHDN and CDR2 as FVKESK. The CDR3 has 14 amino acids.

The chain couples TRBV29-1 to TRBJ1-1; D uncertain. The CDR3 length is 12 residues. Germline assignment: CDR1 SQVTM and CDR2 ANQGSEA. V was trimmed by 4 bases and J by 6 bases, leaving 12 bases between them. CDR3 amino acids: CSVVLVFAEAFF. The CDR3 coding sequence is TGCAGCGTTGTTCTGGTCTTTGCTGAAGCTTTCTTT.

J is TRBJ2-2 and V is TRBV5-1; D perhaps matches TRBD1 (6 bases). The germline CDR1 and CDR2 sequences are SGHRS and YFSETQ. Trimming stripped 3 bases from V and 2 bases from J, with 11 bases between. The CDR3 is 15 residues long. This chain's CDR3 is CASSSYRDNTGELFF. DNA of the CDR3: TGCGCCAGCAGCTCGTACAGGGATAACACCGGGGAGCTGTTTTTT.

This clonotype was seen more than once but under ten times. V and J are TRBV19 and TRBJ2-1; D ambiguous. This CDR3 has 13 residues. V was pared by 3 bases and J by 12 bases, with 15 bases between. Germline V lookup: CDR1 LNHDA, CDR2 SQIVND (reference sequence). The CDR3 region has the DNA TGTGCCAGTAGTATCTCAAGCCCTGGGCGGCAGTTCTTC. This translates into CASSISSPGRQFF.

The V call is TRBV6-5, the J call TRBJ2-1; the match to TRBD2 covers 8 bases. This CDR3 is built from 13 residues. V gave up 6 bases and J gave up 7 bases; unmatched junction bases: 5. Germline V gives CDR1 MNHEY, CDR2 SVGAGI. The CDR3 loop is CASRLADGNEQFF. In DNA, the CDR3 is TGTGCCAGCAGACTAGCGGATGGGAATGAGCAGTTCTTC.

V is TRBV6-5 and J is TRBJ1-2; D unclear. Germline values: CDR1 MNHEY, CDR2 SVGAGI. V dropped 4 bases and J dropped 4 bases, with 10 bases sitting between them. CDR3 length: 13 residues. The CDR3 DNA sequence: TGTGCCAGCAGTTCGGAGACGGGCTATGGCTACACCTTC. Protein product: CASSSETGYGYTF.

This clonotype was observed a few times. This chain uses TRBV6-2 or TRBV6-3 with TRBJ1-2; 7 nucleotides align to TRBD1. The germline CDR1 and CDR2 sequences are MNHEY and SVGEGT. The CDR3 runs 13 residues. Trimming cost V 6 bases and J 3 bases; bases outside gene matches: 4. The CDR3 region is CASSVTGDYGYTF. CDR3 bases: TGTGCCAGCAGCGTAACAGGGGACTATGGCTACACCTTC.

This rearrangement joins TRBV6-5 to TRBJ2-2, with 11 bases lining up with TRBD1. Trimming at V came to 5 bases and at J to 5 bases, leaving 13 bases not matched to a gene. Germline CDR1 MNHEY, CDR2 SVGAGI. The CDR3 is made up of 18 amino acids. CDR3 residues: CASSPLPGQGVGTGELFF. The CDR3 coding sequence is TGTGCCAGCAGTCCCCTCCCGGGACAGGGGGTCGGGACCGGGGAGCTGTTTTTT.

The chain carries TRBV30 and TRBJ1-2; D is unresolved. This CDR3 has 12 amino acids. V dropped 0 bases and J dropped 8 bases, with 10 bases sitting between them. Germline V gene data show CDR1 as GTSNPN and CDR2 as SVGIG (reference sequence). CDR3 bases: TGTGCCTGGAGTGTTGGGCCCGTCGGCTACACCTTC. As protein: CAWSVGPVGYTF.

The chain carries TRBV12-3 or TRBV12-4 and TRBJ2-3; D perhaps matches TRBD1 (8 bases). This CDR3 spans 16 amino acids. The V end was cut by 6 bases, the J end by 5 bases, with 21 bases between. The CDR3: CASSNSRTGRVDTQYF. Written as DNA, the CDR3 is TGTGCCAGCAGCAACAGTCGGACAGGGAGGGTAGATACGCAGTATTTT.